This T cell receptor beta chain is from a study of T cells in Graves' hyperthyroidism and ophthalmopathy. This clonotype has ten or more counts. TCR beta CDR3 regions were amplified from RNA. The primer set for the first-round RT-PCR of the TCR CDR3 was HTBI. TCRdb used MiXCR to reprocess the multiplex PCR reads, holding one entry per CDR3 protein. The sample yields about 400,000 distinct CDR3 sequences, roughly 13% seen once. Input material: blood. The clonotype comes from a woman under 30 with Graves' hyperthyroidism.

CDR3 bases: TGCAGTGCTAGAGCCCCACACGTCCCAGAGACCCAGTACTTC. It codes for CSARAPHVPETQYF. V and J are TRBV20-1 and TRBJ2-5, with D unresolved. Germline V CDR1 and CDR2: DFQATT, SNEGSKA (reference sequence). Trimming took 1 base from V and 4 from J, leaving 13 bases between them. The CDR3 length is 14 residues.